This TCR beta chain stems from a study of blood T cells in healthy people across ages (dated by TCRdb to between 2014 and 2016). With respect to the entire study: Template switching captured roughly one uniquely barcoded TCR beta cDNA molecule per two T cells in model experiments. The donors were divided into four age groups: young (average approximately 17 years), middle-aged (about 41), aged (around 67) and long-lived (roughly 86). To track age-related changes in TCR beta repertoire diversity, the study relied on deep sequencing normalized with unique cDNA molecular identifiers. Donors of different ages were randomly distributed across sequencing lanes to avoid experimental bias. Using the same blood draw, the study looked at two additional independent replicas of 1 million unique cDNA reads for two donors, one aged 18 to 29 and the other aged 80 or older. Broad study findings and their caveats: Compared with the aged group, the long-lived group had more naive CD4+ T cells, fewer expanded clones and increased TCR diversity, suggesting age selection. As age increased, observed TCR beta diversity per million T cells dropped in a roughly linear way, and a significant reduction was already evident by age about 40. Estimates of total diversity from one million sequenced T cells were regarded as lower bounds and underestimates. There was a strong correlation between observed TCR beta diversity and the percentage of naive T cells measured by flow cytometry. Because donor CMV infection status was unknown, age-related changes in expanded clonotypes were potentially confounded. Bulk unsorted PBMC profiling prevented conclusive comparison of naive and antigen-experienced compartments.

At least ten counts were recorded for this clonotype. No antigen is known for it. Base qualities are not recorded, but no much larger clone differs from it by a single base. Trimming leaves V shorter by 7 bases and J shorter by 6 bases, with the junction holding 9 bases beyond the gene matches. Taken from cysteine to phenylalanine, the CDR3 has 13 residues. The read is trimmed to its CDR3 DNA, 39 bases read in frame from base 1. In the germline V gene, CDR1 corresponds to SQVTM and CDR2 to ANQGSEA. The approximately 41 donors, aged roughly 6 to 90 years, were systemically healthy Caucasian individuals from Russia. Each donor gave around 9.8 milliliters of peripheral blood, collected into EDTA-treated Vacutainer tubes. Ficoll-Paque density-gradient centrifugation was used to isolate PBMCs, with at least 7 million per sample. Trizol reagent was used to extract total RNA from the PBMCs, yielding at least 6 micrograms per sample. For every donor, flow cytometry on a PBMC aliquot measured the percentage of naive CD45RAhigh/CD27high T cells.

Library preparation employed 5' RACE. Sequencer: Illumina HiSeq 2500. A second PCR of roughly 7 to 11 cycles was performed with a sample-barcoded 5' primer and a J-beta primer mix. Each TCR beta cDNA molecule received a unique molecular identifier from a template-switch 5' adaptor carrying 12 random nucleotides. At least 3 million CDR3-containing paired-end reads were obtained from each sample. All of the RNA was converted into first-strand cDNA using the Mint cDNA synthesis kit, with a TRBC-specific oligonucleotide serving as the primer. Following uracil-DNA glycosylase treatment, a first 18-cycle PCR with universal primers M1SS and BC2_uni_R was performed on all cDNA. Under the source paper's analysis protocol: Each sample was normalized by randomly selecting 1 million high-quality reads, each carrying a distinct molecular identifier. Reads with shared molecular identifiers were discarded instead of being binned into consensus sequences. MiTCR, with a Q25 quality threshold and the strictest error-elimination algorithm, was used for CDR3 identification, clonotype clustering and error correction. Lower-bound total TCR beta diversity was estimated with a nonparametric unseen species model using Euler transformation. TCRdb ran its own pipeline on the public reads, namely fastp trimming at Q25 and MiXCR clone calling, and kept in-frame beta chains. Rows matching on CDR3 protein sequence are summarized as one entry with the most common DNA and genes. These V and J calls rely on TCRdb rather than the paper's analysis. The sample yields about 670,000 distinct CDR3 sequences; around 52% were counted once. The top ten clonotypes cover roughly 14% of the sample.

The V and J genes are TRBV29-1 and TRBJ2-3; 8 of the junction bases match TRBD1. The specimen was blood. The source of this sequence is a woman of 80 years or more in good health. The bases are TGCAGCGGGCTGAGTCAGGGGGCGGATACGCAGTATTTT. This yields the protein CSGLSQGADTQYF.